These T cell receptor beta chains were read from a single sample in a study of OX40 agonist ivuxolimab in advanced cancers. Libraries were prepared by immunoSEQ multiplex PCR; TCRdb keeps only in-frame clonotypes and omits some of them. The sample carries roughly 65,000 clones, roughly 90% recorded once. Here the sequenced sample was CD4+ or CD8+ T cells sorted from blood, taken in a trial of the OX40 agonist ivuxolimab. The receptors here all came from an adult with an advanced solid tumor such as melanoma, head and neck, liver or kidney cancer. Each CDR3 is given with its conserved first and last residue. D genes are given only for firm matches. Where a row states a size, it is once, few, many or the class of an expanded clone; other rows omit it.

CDR3aa,CDR3nt,j_gene,d_gene,v_gene,abundance
CASSQSGGTVTGELFF,TGCGCCAGCAGCCAATCAGGGGGGACGGTCACCGGGGAGCTGTTTTTT,TRBJ2-2,NA,TRBV23-1,NA
CSVWTSGNTGELFF,TGCAGCGTATGGACTAGCGGGAACACCGGGGAGCTGTTTTTT,TRBJ2-2,TRBD2,TRBV29-1,NA
CASSVRQGLTRKLFF,TGTGCCAGCAGCGTGCGACAGGGCTTAACTAGAAAACTGTTTTTT,TRBJ1-4,TRBD1,TRBV5-8,NA
CASSQDQLAGDTGELFF,TGCGCCAGCAGCCAAGACCAACTAGCGGGAGACACCGGGGAGCTGTTTTTT,TRBJ2-2,TRBD2,TRBV4-1,NA
CASSETRENTEAFF,TGCGCCAGCAGTGAAACTCGGGAGAACACTGAAGCTTTCTTT,TRBJ1-1,NA,TRBV10-2,NA
CASSSPGWQGSFF,TGCGCCAGCAGCTCCCCGGGATGGCAGGGTTCTTTCTTC,TRBJ2-7,NA,TRBV5-1,NA
CASSAQVVNTEAFF,TGCGCCAGCAGCGCGCAGGTTGTTAACACTGAAGCTTTCTTT,TRBJ1-1,NA,TRBV5-1,NA
CASSESGSSNQPQHF,TGCGCCAGCAGTGAGTCGGGCAGCAGCAATCAGCCCCAGCATTTT,TRBJ1-5,NA,TRBV10-2,once
CASSFGVNQPQHF,TGTGCCAGCTCCTTCGGGGTCAATCAGCCCCAGCATTTT,TRBJ1-5,NA,TRBV19,NA
CASSFIPGQQETQYF,TGTGCCAGCAGCTTCATCCCGGGACAGCAAGAGACCCAGTACTTC,TRBJ2-5,TRBD1,TRBV5-4,NA
CASRLLAGGYNEQFF,TGTGCCAGTAGGCTACTAGCGGGGGGCTACAATGAGCAGTTCTTC,TRBJ2-1,TRBD2,TRBV19,NA
CASSPTGMENIQYF,TGCGCCAGCAGCCCAACAGGGATGGAAAACATTCAGTACTTC,TRBJ2-4,NA,TRBV5-1,once
CAISASSGINYNEQFF,TGTGCCATCAGTGCGTCTAGCGGGATAAACTACAATGAGCAGTTCTTC,TRBJ2-1,TRBD2,TRBV10-3,NA
CASRGRSGLNTEAFF,TGTGCCAGCAGGGGCCGATCAGGGTTGAACACTGAAGCTTTCTTT,TRBJ1-1,NA,TRBV28,few
CASSQIQGQGTQYF,TGTGCCAGCAGCCAGATACAGGGTCAGGGGACCCAGTACTTC,TRBJ2-5,NA,TRBV14,NA
CASSEVSGSGNEQFF,TGTGCCAGTAGTGAGGTTAGCGGGAGTGGGAATGAGCAGTTCTTC,TRBJ2-1,TRBD2,TRBV19,NA
CASSSRKGTYEQYF,TGTGCCAGCAGCTCCAGAAAGGGGACCTACGAGCAGTACTTC,TRBJ2-7,NA,TRBV5-4,NA
CASSVGRNQPQHF,TGTGCCAGCAGTGTTGGGCGGAATCAGCCCCAGCATTTT,TRBJ1-5,NA,TRBV6-1,NA
CASSEGSGGGKLFF,TGTGCCAGCAGTGAGGGGTCAGGGGGTGGAAAACTGTTTTTT,TRBJ1-4,TRBD1,TRBV6-1,NA
CASRGGTGVIAKNIQYF,TGTGCCAGCAGGGGCGGGACAGGGGTGATAGCCAAAAACATTCAGTACTTC,TRBJ2-4,TRBD1,TRBV28,NA
CASSTGPGSGNQPQHF,TGTGCCTCATCCACAGGGCCGGGGAGTGGCAATCAGCCCCAGCATTTT,TRBJ1-5,NA,TRBV30,NA
CASSIGLAGELFF,TGTGCCAGTAGTATAGGGCTAGCCGGGGAGCTGTTTTTT,TRBJ2-2,NA,TRBV19,NA
CATSGESLAGVYNEQLF,TGTGCCACCAGCGGAGAAAGTCTAGCGGGAGTCTACAATGAGCAGCTCTTC,TRBJ2-1,TRBD2,TRBV15,NA
CASSLGQVSGELFF,TGCGCCAGCAGCTTGGGACAGGTGTCCGGGGAGCTGTTTTTT,TRBJ2-2,NA,TRBV5-1,NA
CASGPVGGDGDTQYF,TGCGCCAGCGGGCCGGTGGGAGGGGATGGAGATACGCAGTATTTT,TRBJ2-3,TRBD2,TRBV10-2,NA
CASSGREGYNEQFF,TGTGCCAGCTCAGGGCGGGAGGGCTACAATGAGCAGTTCTTC,TRBJ2-1,TRBD2,TRBV18,few
CAISYQISYEQYF,TGTGCCATCAGTTATCAGATATCCTACGAGCAGTACTTC,TRBJ2-7,NA,TRBV10-3,NA
CASSRTGNTEAFF,TGTGCCAGCAGCCGGACAGGGAACACTGAAGCTTTCTTT,TRBJ1-1,TRBD1,TRBV6-5,few
CASSFLNTGELFF,TGCGCCAGCAGTTTTCTGAACACCGGGGAGCTGTTTTTT,TRBJ2-2,NA,TRBV5-1,NA
CASSLGGREGEQYF,TGCGCCAGCAGCTTAGGTGGCAGGGAGGGCGAGCAGTACTTC,TRBJ2-7,TRBD2,TRBV5-1,NA
CASTSNPGTEAFF,TGTGCCAGCACGTCAAATCCCGGCACTGAAGCTTTCTTT,TRBJ1-1,NA,TRBV6-5,NA
CASSFADQRGTKQFF,TGTGCCAGCAGTTTTGCCGATCAGCGGGGCACCAAGCAGTTCTTC,TRBJ2-1,TRBD2,TRBV28,NA
CASSPPRGPTNEKLFF,TGTGCTAGCAGCCCCCCGAGGGGGCCGACTAATGAAAAACTGTTTTTT,TRBJ1-4,TRBD1,TRBV7-7,NA
CASGRDRGTYEQYF,TGTGCCAGCGGCCGGGACAGGGGAACCTACGAGCAGTACTTC,TRBJ2-7,TRBD1,TRBV2,NA
CASSESLASESYEQYF,TGCGCCAGCAGTGAGTCTTTGGCTAGCGAGTCCTACGAGCAGTACTTC,TRBJ2-7,NA,TRBV10-1,NA
CASSFPTSGRNPSTDTQYF,TGTGCCAGCAGTTTCCCAACTAGCGGGAGGAATCCTAGCACAGATACGCAGTATTTT,TRBJ2-3,TRBD2,TRBV27,NA
CASRTGNYGYTF,TGCGCCAGCAGGACCGGGAACTATGGCTACACCTTC,TRBJ1-2,NA,TRBV5-1,NA
CASSIVTSGSYEQYF,TGTGCCAGTAGTATCGTAACTAGCGGGAGCTACGAGCAGTACTTC,TRBJ2-7,TRBD2,TRBV19,NA
CASTRTPGQGAMNTGELFF,TGTGCCAGCACCCGCACACCGGGACAGGGGGCGATGAACACCGGGGAGCTGTTTTTT,TRBJ2-2,TRBD1,TRBV9,once
CASSFSSYEQYF,TGTGCCAGCAGCTTTAGTTCCTACGAGCAGTACTTC,TRBJ2-7,NA,TRBV7-2,NA
CASSGSGVPEAFF,TGTGCCAGCAGCGGATCAGGGGTTCCTGAAGCTTTCTTT,TRBJ1-1,NA,TRBV9,NA
CASSPQSIGTQYF,TGCGCCAGCAGCCCCCAGAGTATTGGGACCCAGTACTTC,TRBJ2-5,NA,TRBV5-1,NA
CASSRWGQGARNEQYF,TGTGCCAGCAGCCGATGGGGACAGGGGGCAAGGAACGAGCAGTACTTC,TRBJ2-7,TRBD1,TRBV7-8,NA
CASRPSGTPGELFF,TGCGCCAGCAGGCCCTCCGGGACCCCCGGGGAGCTGTTTTTT,TRBJ2-2,NA,TRBV5-1,NA
CASSLGIGQPQHF,TGCGCCAGCAGCTTGGGGATAGGGCAGCCCCAGCATTTT,TRBJ1-5,NA,TRBV5-1,NA
CASSLTWRGSGNTIYF,TGCGCCAGCAGCCTTACCTGGCGAGGTTCTGGAAACACCATATATTTT,TRBJ1-3,NA,TRBV5-1,NA
CASSPGLTVYTGELFF,TGCGCCAGCAGCCCGGGCTTGACAGTTTACACCGGGGAGCTGTTTTTT,TRBJ2-2,NA,TRBV5-1,NA
CSVVDGNTIYF,TGCAGCGTTGTAGATGGAAACACCATATATTTT,TRBJ1-3,NA,TRBV29-1,once
CASSAAGGQGKTQYF,TGTGCCAGCAGCGCGGCTGGCGGACAGGGAAAGACCCAGTACTTC,TRBJ2-5,TRBD1,TRBV27,NA
CASSLDFAAQYF,TGTGCCAGCAGCTTGGATTTCGCGGCCCAGTACTTC,TRBJ2-5,NA,TRBV5-4,NA
CASSAPQGRNGTDTQYF,TGTGCCAGCAGCGCCCCCCAGGGGAGGAATGGCACAGATACGCAGTATTTT,TRBJ2-3,NA,TRBV9,NA
CAWSVLQRGGELFF,TGTGCCTGGAGTGTACTTCAACGCGGCGGGGAGCTGTTTTTT,TRBJ2-2,NA,TRBV30,NA